Listed below are T cell receptor beta chains from one sample, sequenced in a study of control samples from healthy donors and cancer patients. TCRdb's table, derived via immunoSEQ multiplex PCR, lists solely in-frame clones and lacks some. This sample carries roughly 370,000 clones, more than 80% of them seen once, and the ten largest clones take more than 6%. Sequencing was carried out using PBMCs. These receptors all stem from a man aged 35 to 55 with head and neck cancer. The conserved cysteine and the conserved F or W are not part of the CDR3 here.

v_call	j_call	cdr3_length	cdr3_aa
TRBV7-6	TRBJ2-3	14	ASSLAVVLGDDTQY
TRBV21-1	TRBJ2-7	14	ASSKGSGGDAYEQY
TRBV5-6	TRBJ1-2	13	ASSTTGDRNYGYT
TRBV6-5	TRBJ1-3	12	ASTGGGYGNTIY
TRBV12-3/TRBV12-4	TRBJ2-4	10	ASSPSVYIQY
TRBV28	TRBJ2-7	12	ASSMRSSSYEQY
TRBV5-1	TRBJ1-1	13	ASSLIRDRGTEAF
TRBV2	TRBJ1-6	13	ASSVTTGAGSPLH
TRBV19	TRBJ2-5	11	ASSINKEETQY
TRBV19	TRBJ1-2	10	ASSVLGDGYT
TRBV3-1/TRBV3-2	TRBJ2-1	12	ASSPQTRNNEQF
TRBV5-6	TRBJ2-2	13	ASSLPGFDTGELF
TRBV6-1	TRBJ2-1	15	ASSELFVAGGANEQF
TRBV9	TRBJ1-6	11	ASRRRAGSPLH
TRBV5-6	TRBJ1-5	11	ASSSARTEPQH
TRBV20-1	TRBJ1-4	10	SASRRGEKLF
TRBV28	TRBJ1-3	14	ASSFSRTGSGNTIY
TRBV11-2	TRBJ1-6	14	AAGVGTGDFNSPLH
TRBV5-1	TRBJ2-1	14	ASSFDRGTGYNEQF
TRBV5-8	TRBJ2-3	16	ASSLAAGGTQSTDTQY
TRBV11-3	TRBJ2-3	15	ASSLVPGQGAADTQY
TRBV19	TRBJ2-1	12	ASSMAGAYNEQF
TRBV28	TRBJ2-3	14	ASLSGGRGHTDTQY
TRBV3-1/TRBV3-2	TRBJ1-1	12	ASSHTHEGTEAF
TRBV12-3/TRBV12-4	TRBJ2-7	9	ASSLLHEQY
TRBV30	TRBJ2-5	11	AWRLRGRETQY
TRBV7-3	TRBJ1-1	12	ASSSRHPPEGAF
TRBV5-1	TRBJ2-7	12	ASSQGQGYYEQY
TRBV2	TRBJ1-1	14	ASSEGTGREGTEAF
TRBV11-2	TRBJ2-7	13	ASIFGTALGYEQY
TRBV29-1	TRBJ2-1	10	SGDRGLHEQF
TRBV29-1	TRBJ2-7	10	SVEGRAYEQY
TRBV6-5	TRBJ2-1	9	ASSLAGEQF
TRBV4-1	TRBJ1-2	12	ASSQDSTNYGYT
TRBV28	TRBJ1-1	13	ASSLKAGGMPEAF
TRBV2	TRBJ1-5	12	ASRGETSGQPQH
TRBV7-9	TRBJ1-1	14	ASSLPFGTGRPEAF
TRBV7-2	TRBJ2-5	13	ASSYSGGPQETQY
TRBV18	TRBJ1-1	14	ASSPRDRGQDTEAF
TRBV30	TRBJ2-3	14	AWSPRLAGFTDTQY
TRBV11-3	TRBJ2-2	13	ASSSRGPLGGELF
TRBV5-1	TRBJ2-5	11	ASSLEFGETQY
TRBV10-3	TRBJ2-1	12	AITAGQGLDEQF
TRBV19	TRBJ2-1	15	ASSIIEVGRSDNEQF
TRBV30	TRBJ2-1	13	AWIIAVSSYNEQF
TRBV7-2	TRBJ1-2	14	ASKGEGQVFDYGYT
TRBV5-5	TRBJ2-2	13	ASSIGQGGTGELF
TRBV29-1	TRBJ1-1	11	SAGTGGNTEAF
TRBV2	TRBJ2-5	11	ASSEARGGTQY
TRBV28	TRBJ1-5	14	ASSNHRDRADQPQH
TRBV7-9	TRBJ2-1	17	ASSAGTSGGSRSYNEQF
TRBV9	TRBJ1-6	10	ASSSGDSPLH
TRBV18	TRBJ2-7	12	ASSPDRGLYEQY
TRBV19	TRBJ1-5	16	ASSLTGGSRLGNQPQH
TRBV12-3/TRBV12-4	TRBJ1-1	11	ASSLDRLTEAF